Only a few counts were recorded for the clone carrying this T cell receptor (beta chain). Amplified regions were TCR beta CDR3 sequences from RNA transcripts. The study used the HTBI primer set for a first-round RT-PCR of the TCR CDR3. TCRdb re-called the multiplex PCR reads with MiXCR, one entry per CDR3 protein. The sample yields approximately 700,000 distinct CDR3 sequences, approximately 42% seen once. This sample was taken from a study of T cells in Graves' hyperthyroidism and ophthalmopathy. On the basis of clinical symptoms, serum thyroxine and TRAb, thyroid ultrasound and orbital computed tomography, diagnoses were made. Germline values: CDR1 SNHLY, CDR2 FYNNEI. V lost 8 bases, J lost 6 bases, and 25 bases lay in between. The CDR3 sequence is 16 residues long.

Sequences were obtained from peripheral blood or thyroid tissue (not recorded which). The clonotype comes from an adult man with Graves' disease, either hyperthyroidism or ophthalmopathy (not recorded which). The chain recombines TRBV2 with TRBJ2-5, with D possibly called TRBD1 or TRBD2 (7 bases each). The CDR3 nucleotides read TGTGCCAGCTTACGCCAAGGAGACAGGGAGGGAAAGACCCAGTACTTC. Encoded protein: CASLRQGDREGKTQYF.